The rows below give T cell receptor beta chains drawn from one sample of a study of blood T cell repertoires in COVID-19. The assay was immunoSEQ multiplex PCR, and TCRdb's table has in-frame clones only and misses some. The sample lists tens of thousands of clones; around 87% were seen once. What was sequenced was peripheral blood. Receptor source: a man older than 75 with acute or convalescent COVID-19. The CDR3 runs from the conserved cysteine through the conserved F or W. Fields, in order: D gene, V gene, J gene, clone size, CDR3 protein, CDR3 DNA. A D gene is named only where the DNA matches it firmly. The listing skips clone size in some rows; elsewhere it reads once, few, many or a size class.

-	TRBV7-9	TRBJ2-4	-	CASSLGTLRDIQYF	TGTGCCAGCAGCCTCGGCACCCTTCGGGACATTCAGTACTTC
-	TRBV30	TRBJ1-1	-	CAWSWGQLNTEAFF	TGTGCCTGGAGTTGGGGGCAGTTGAACACTGAAGCTTTCTTT
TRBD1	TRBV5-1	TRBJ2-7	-	CASTSGKGATYEQYF	TGCGCCAGTACCTCAGGAAAGGGGGCTACCTACGAGCAGTACTTC
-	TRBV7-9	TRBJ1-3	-	CASSVQGSGNTIYF	TGTGCCAGCAGCGTACAGGGCTCTGGAAACACCATATATTTT
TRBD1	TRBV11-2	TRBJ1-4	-	CASSLTTGTAEKLFF	TGTGCCAGCAGCTTAACGACCGGGACAGCCGAAAAACTGTTTTTT
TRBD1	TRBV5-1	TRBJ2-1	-	CASSLTGGKDYNEQFF	TGCGCCAGCAGCTTGACAGGGGGCAAGGATTACAATGAGCAGTTCTTC
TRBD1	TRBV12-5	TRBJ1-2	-	CASGPPSGQVYGYTF	TGTGCTAGTGGTCCACCCTCTGGACAGGTCTATGGCTACACCTTC
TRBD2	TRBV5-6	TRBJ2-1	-	CASSLRTSGLNNEQFF	TGTGCCAGCAGCTTGAGGACTAGCGGGTTAAACAATGAGCAGTTCTTC
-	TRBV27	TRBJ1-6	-	CASSLYSVPGNSPLHF	TGTGCCAGCAGTTTATACTCCGTCCCGGGTAATTCACCCCTCCACTTT
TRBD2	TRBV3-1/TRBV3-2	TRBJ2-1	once	CASSRPGGGYYNEQFF	TGTGCCAGCAGCCGTCCTGGGGGGGGATATTACAATGAGCAGTTCTTC
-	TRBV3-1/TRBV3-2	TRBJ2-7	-	CASSQVTYEQYF	TGTGCCAGCAGCCAAGTTACCTACGAGCAGTACTTC
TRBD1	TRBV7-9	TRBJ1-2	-	CASSLGTGLNYGYTF	TGTGCCAGCAGCTTAGGGACAGGTTTGAACTATGGCTACACCTTC
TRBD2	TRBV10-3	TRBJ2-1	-	CAINAGLFDNEQFF	TGTGCCATCAACGCGGGACTATTTGATAATGAGCAGTTCTTC
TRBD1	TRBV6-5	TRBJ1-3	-	CASSYSPGGAGNTIYF	TGTGCCAGCAGTTACTCGCCAGGGGGCGCTGGAAACACCATATATTTT
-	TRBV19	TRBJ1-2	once	CASSITRGDYGYTF	TGTGCCAGTAGTATAACCCGAGGAGACTATGGCTACACCTTC
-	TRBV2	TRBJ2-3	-	CASSESGVNTDTQYF	TGTGCCAGCAGTGAGTCAGGGGTTAACACAGATACGCAGTATTTT
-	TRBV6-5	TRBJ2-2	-	CASRPPSSGGELFF	TGTGCCAGCAGACCCCCGTCTTCGGGCGGGGAGCTGTTTTTT